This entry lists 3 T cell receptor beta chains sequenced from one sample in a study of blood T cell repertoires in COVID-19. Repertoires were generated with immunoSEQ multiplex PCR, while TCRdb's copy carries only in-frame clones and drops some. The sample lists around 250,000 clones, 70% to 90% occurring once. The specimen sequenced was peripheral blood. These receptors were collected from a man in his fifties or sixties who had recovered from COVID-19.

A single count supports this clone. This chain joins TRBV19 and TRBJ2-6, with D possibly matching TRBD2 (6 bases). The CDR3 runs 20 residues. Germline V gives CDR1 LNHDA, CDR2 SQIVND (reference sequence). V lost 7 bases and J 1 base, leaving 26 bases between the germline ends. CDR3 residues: CASTPHGFGGLGSGANVLTF. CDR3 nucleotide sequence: TGTGCCAGTACTCCCCATGGCTTTGGGGGGTTAGGGTCTGGGGCCAACGTCCTGACTTTC.

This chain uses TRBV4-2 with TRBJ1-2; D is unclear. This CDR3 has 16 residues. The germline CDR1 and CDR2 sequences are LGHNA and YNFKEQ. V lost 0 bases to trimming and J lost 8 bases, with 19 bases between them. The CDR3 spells CASSQEVGRQVLGYTF. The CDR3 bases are TGTGCCAGCAGCCAAGAGGTCGGCCGGCAGGTTCTAGGCTACACCTTC.

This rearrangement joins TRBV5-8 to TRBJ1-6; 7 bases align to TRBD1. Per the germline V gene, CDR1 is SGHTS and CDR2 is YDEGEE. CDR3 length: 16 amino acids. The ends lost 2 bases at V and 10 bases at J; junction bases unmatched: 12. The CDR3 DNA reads TGTGCCAGCAGCTTCCGACGGACAGGCACACCCTCACCCCTCCACTTT. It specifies CASSFRRTGTPSPLHF.